This T cell receptor (beta chain) was obtained from a study of OX40 agonist ivuxolimab in advanced cancers. Across the whole study: Participants, approximately 83% male, averaged 60 years of age, ranging from about 23 to 85. Allowance was made for prior anti-PD-1, anti-PD-L1 or anti-CTLA-4 therapy, and about 44% had some.

Assay used: immunoSEQ multiplex PCR; TCRdb lists only in-frame clones, some missing. The top ten clones hold around 31% of a sample with tens of thousands of clones, roughly nine tenths of them seen once. This CDR3 contains 15 residues. Looked up from germline, CDR1 is GTSNPN and CDR2 is SVGIG (reference sequence). V lost 3 bases, J lost 5 bases, and 16 bases lay in between. Patients were ruled out by autoimmune disease history or systemic immunosuppression. This TCR derives from an adult with an advanced solid tumor such as melanoma, head and neck, liver or kidney cancer. The rearrangement uses TRBV30 and TRBJ1-4, with unresolved D. Material: CD4+ or CD8+ T cells sorted from blood, obtained in a trial of the OX40 agonist ivuxolimab. The chain's CDR3 is CAWSQTTVINEKLFF. In nucleotides, the CDR3 is TGTGCCTGGAGCCAAACCACAGTGATCAATGAAAAACTGTTTTTT.